A single sample gave rise to the 17 T cell receptor beta chains below, sequenced in a study of T cells in Graves' hyperthyroidism and ophthalmopathy. Regions amplified from RNA transcripts were the TCR beta CDR3 regions. First-round RT-PCR with HTBI primers amplified the TCR CDR3 region. TCRdb independently ran MiXCR on the multiplex PCR reads; one entry per CDR3 protein. The sample lists fewer than 400,000 distinct CDR3 sequences; 20% to 30% were seen once. Sequences were obtained from blood. The receptors shown here come from a man aged 50-60 years with Graves' hyperthyroidism.

The chain carries TRBV11-3 and TRBJ2-5; D perhaps matches TRBD2 (6 bases). The CDR3 consists of 13 residues. The V gene lost 5 bases and the J gene lost 7 bases, with 14 bases spanning the gap. In germline, CDR1 is SGHNT, CDR2 YENEEA. The CDR3 loop is CASSARLVSTQYF. CDR3 sequence (DNA): TGTGCCAGCAGCGCCCGACTAGTATCGACCCAGTACTTC.

The rearrangement joins TRBV12-3 or TRBV12-4 to TRBJ2-2; D perhaps matches TRBD1 (6 bases). The CDR3 runs to 13 residues. The V end was cut by 6 bases, the J end by 4 bases, with 9 bases between. CDR3 region: CASSAGVTGELFF. CDR3 nucleotides: TGTGCCAGCAGCGCAGGGGTCACCGGGGAGCTGTTTTTT.

This clonotype showed up many times. CDR3 coding DNA: TGTGCCTGGAGTGTAAATAGCAATCAGCCCCAGCATTTT. Translated, it gives CAWSVNSNQPQHF. This chain connects TRBV30 to TRBJ1-5; D is undetermined. Germline V gives CDR1 GTSNPN, CDR2 SVGIG (reference sequence). Trimming stripped 0 bases from V and 0 bases from J, with 3 bases between. The CDR3 extends over 13 amino acids.

In its sample, this clonotype was seen a few times. The chain has TRBV12-3 or TRBV12-4 and TRBJ2-1; TRBD2 matches 13 bases. V dropped 5 bases and J dropped 10; count of bases not matched to a gene: 2. The length of the CDR3 is 13 residues. DNA for the CDR3: TGTGCCAGCAGTCCGGGACTAGCGGGAGAGCAGTTCTTC. This gives the protein CASSPGLAGEQFF.

The gene calls are TRBV6-5 and TRBJ2-3; 9 nucleotides agree with TRBD2. The CDR3 spans 16 residues. Germline loops: CDR1 MNHEY, CDR2 SVGAGI. Trimming cost V 2 bases and J 1 base; bases outside gene matches: 4. The CDR3, as DNA: TGTGCCAGCAGTTACGCTAAGCGGGGGGGCACAGATACGCAGTATTTT. It translates to CASSYAKRGGTDTQYF.

The rearrangement uses TRBV20-1 and TRBJ2-5; D may be TRBD1 or TRBD2 (5 bases each). Germline-derived CDR1 and CDR2 are DFQATT and SNEGSKA (reference sequence). This CDR3 contains 13 residues. Trimming shortened V by 5 bases and J by 4 bases, and 14 bases separated the two germline ends. The CDR3 protein is CSAVYLGTETQYF. CDR3 DNA: TGCAGTGCTGTCTACCTGGGGACAGAGACCCAGTACTTC.

This clonotype turned up a few times. This sequence joins TRBV3-1 and TRBJ2-5; D remains unclear. The CDR3 consists of 11 residues. Trimming shortened V by 3 bases and J by 5 bases, and 4 bases separated the two germline ends. Germline V gene data show CDR1 as LGHDT and CDR2 as YNNKEL (reference sequence). The CDR3 here is CASSHLETQYF. CDR3 bases: TGTGCCAGCAGCCACTTGGAGACCCAGTACTTC.

This clonotype has more than one count but fewer than ten. The V call is TRBV12-3 or TRBV12-4, the J call TRBJ2-2; 12 bases are shared with TRBD2. V lost 5 bases and J lost 4; bases outside the gene matches: 11. The CDR3 has 18 amino acids. The chain's CDR3 is CASSPRLAGELFTGELFF. The DNA of the CDR3 is TGTGCCAGCAGTCCCCGACTAGCGGGAGAGTTATTCACCGGGGAGCTGTTTTTT.

V is TRBV5-1 and J is TRBJ1-1, with D unresolved. Germline V lookup: CDR1 SGHRS, CDR2 YFSETQ. V shed 5 bases and J shed 1 base, with 12 bases lying between them. The CDR3 contains 14 residues. The DNA for the CDR3 is TGCGCCAGCAGGATGACTCCGACGAACACTGAAGCTTTCTTT. As protein: CASRMTPTNTEAFF.

This clonotype is a singleton in its sample. The V gene is TRBV20-1, the J gene TRBJ2-5; D is ambiguous. Germline V gene lookup returns CDR1 DFQATT and CDR2 SNEGSKA (reference sequence). This CDR3 region has 13 residues. Trimming pared 6 bases from V and 2 bases from J, leaving 13 bases between. CDR3 residues: CSALDTTQETQYF. CDR3 nucleotide sequence: TGCAGTGCCTTAGACACAACGCAAGAGACCCAGTACTTC.

V usage is TRBV7-2 and J usage is TRBJ1-2; D perhaps matches TRBD1 (5 bases). The CDR3 totals 14 residues. V was shortened by 5 bases and J by 3 bases, with 13 bases between the two germline ends. Germline CDR1 and CDR2: SGHTA and FQGNSA. CDR3 nucleotide sequence: TGTGCCAGCAGCCACCAAAGACAGTACTATGGCTACACCTTC. Translated, it gives CASSHQRQYYGYTF. The full variable domain, its missing parts supplied by reference TRBV7-2 and TRBJ1-2, is GAGVSQSPSNKVTEKGKDVELRCDPISGHTALYWYRQSLGQGLEFLIYFQGNSAPDKSGLPSDRFSAERTGGSVSTLTIQRTQQEDSAVYLCASSHQRQYYGYTFGSGTRLTVV.

This clonotype was recorded a few times. The V and J genes are TRBV19 and TRBJ1-1; D not resolved. Germline assignment: CDR1 LNHDA and CDR2 SQIVND (reference sequence). This CDR3 comprises 14 residues. Trimming took off 5 bases at V and 5 bases at J, with 15 bases between the two ends. This chain's CDR3 is CASSSSGRGTEAFF. CDR3 bases: TGTGCCAGTAGTTCCTCGGGCAGAGGGACTGAAGCTTTCTTT.

CDR3 amino acids: CASTLGDNEKLFF. The CDR3 nucleotides read TGTGCCAGCACCCTAGGGGATAATGAAAAACTGTTTTTT. The chain joins TRBV11-3 to TRBJ1-4, with D perhaps TRBD1 (5 bases). Between the trimmed V and J ends, which lost 7 bases and 4 bases, there was a span of 10 bases. Germline CDR1 SGHNT, CDR2 YENEEA. The CDR3 totals 13 residues.

The rearrangement joins TRBV28 to TRBJ2-2, with D maybe TRBD1 (7 bases). Between the trimmed V and J ends, which lost 5 bases and 5 bases, there was a span of 12 bases. CDR1 is MDHEN, CDR2 SYDVKM, per germline. The CDR3 runs 14 residues. The CDR3 region is CASSKTGRTGELFF. CDR3 nucleotide sequence: TGTGCCAGCAGTAAGACAGGGAGGACCGGGGAGCTGTTTTTT.

The chain combines TRBV20-1 with TRBJ1-1; D is perhaps TRBD1 (6 bases). Per germline, CDR1 DFQATT and CDR2 SNEGSKA (reference sequence). The CDR3 has 14 residues. CDR3: CRVKDLGQFSEAFF. CDR3 sequence (DNA): TGCAGAGTTAAGGACTTAGGACAGTTCTCTGAAGCTTTCTTT.

As concerns this clonotype: A read error may account for a junction end that differs from germline. The chain has TRBV5-1 and TRBJ2-5, with 8 bases aligning to TRBD2. The length of the CDR3 is 15 residues. Germline lookup yields CDR1 SGHRS and CDR2 YFSETQ. The CDR3 protein is CASSPRPSGGGTRYF. DNA for the CDR3: TGTGCCAGCAGCCCGAGGCCGAGCGGGGGTGGGACCCGGTACTTC.

This clonotype was found a few times. The chain's CDR3 is CASSPDLSLGEQFF. The CDR3 nucleotides are TGCGCCAGCAGCCCTGACCTTTCCTTGGGGGAGCAGTTCTTC. The chain is built from TRBV4-1 and TRBJ2-1; no clear D. V was clipped by 4 bases and J by 10 bases, with 17 bases between them. Germline CDR1 and CDR2: MGHRA and YSYEKL. This CDR3 is 14 amino acids long.